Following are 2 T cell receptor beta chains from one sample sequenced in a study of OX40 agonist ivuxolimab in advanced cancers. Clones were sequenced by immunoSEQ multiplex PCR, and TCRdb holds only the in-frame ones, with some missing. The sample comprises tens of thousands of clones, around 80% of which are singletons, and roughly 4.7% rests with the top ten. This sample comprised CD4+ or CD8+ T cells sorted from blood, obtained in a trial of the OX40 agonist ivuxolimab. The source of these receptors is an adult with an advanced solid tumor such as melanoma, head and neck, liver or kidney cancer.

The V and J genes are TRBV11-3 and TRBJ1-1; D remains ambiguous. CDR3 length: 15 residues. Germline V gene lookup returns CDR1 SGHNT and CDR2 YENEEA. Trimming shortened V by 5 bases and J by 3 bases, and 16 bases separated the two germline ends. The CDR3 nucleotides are TGTGCCAGCAGCCCTCAAGTCGACAAGGACACTGAAGCTTTCTTT. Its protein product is CASSPQVDKDTEAFF.

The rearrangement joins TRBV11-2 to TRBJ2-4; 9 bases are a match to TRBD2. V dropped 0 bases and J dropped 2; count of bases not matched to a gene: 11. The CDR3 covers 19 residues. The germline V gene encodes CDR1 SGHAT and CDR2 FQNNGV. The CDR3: CASSLDPFLSGGTKNIQYF. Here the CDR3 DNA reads TGTGCCAGCAGCTTAGATCCATTTCTGAGCGGGGGGACCAAAAACATTCAGTACTTC.